The 8 T cell receptor beta chains below all came from one sample that was sequenced in a study of T cell repertoires in cytomegalovirus infection. TCRdb used MiXCR to reprocess the reads, holding one entry per CDR3 protein. The table includes 370,000 or so distinct CDR3 sequences, about 35% detected once. The antigens these receptors bind are not known. The specimen was cultured PBMCs, collected from culture after CMV antigen stimulation. These receptors all come from a human donor in good health (CMV status not recorded). Some clones in this sample may be carry-over from other donors' samples.

V gene TRBV7-2 combines with J gene TRBJ2-7; TRBD1 agrees at 8 bases. The germline V gene encodes CDR1 SGHTA and CDR2 FQGNSA. The V and J ends lost 3 bases and 5 bases, in that order; junction bases with no gene match: 6. CDR3 size: 14 residues. The CDR3 here is CASSLDRAFNEQYF. The DNA of the CDR3 is TGTGCCAGCAGCTTGGACAGGGCCTTCAACGAGCAGTACTTC. The full variable domain, its missing parts supplied by reference TRBV7-2 and TRBJ2-7, is GAGVSQSPSNKVTEKGKDVELRCDPISGHTALYWYRQSLGQGLEFLIYFQGNSAPDKSGLPSDRFSAERTGGSVSTLTIQRTQQEDSAVYLCASSLDRAFNEQYFGPGTRLTVT.

The genes are TRBV6-2 or TRBV6-3 and TRBJ2-7; 9 nucleotides align to TRBD1. In germline, CDR1 is MNHEY, CDR2 SVGEGT. V shed 4 bases and J 11 bases; nucleotides not matched to a gene: 12. CDR3 size: 14 residues. The CDR3 loop reads CASSLSGQGTGKYV. DNA for the CDR3: TGTGCCAGCAGTTTGTCAGGACAGGGGACCGGGAAGTACGTC.

This clonotype was observed a handful of times. This rearrangement joins TRBV7-6 to TRBJ2-5; no definite D call. V was trimmed by 3 bases and J by 2 bases, leaving 7 bases between them. The germline V gene encodes CDR1 SGHVS and CDR2 FNYEAQ. The CDR3 has 13 amino acids. This CDR3 reads CASSFGPQETQYF. The CDR3 DNA follows: TGTGCCAGCAGCTTCGGCCCACAAGAGACCCAGTACTTC.

J is TRBJ2-2 and V is TRBV10-1; 9 nucleotides match TRBD1. The CDR3 length is 16 residues. Losses at the gene ends were 7 bases for V and 3 bases for J; bases not matched to a gene: 9. CDR1 and CDR2 (germline): WNHNN, SYGVQD (reference sequence). DNA of the CDR3: TGCGCCAGCAATCCTCCGGGACAGGGAGACACCGGGGAGCTGTTTTTT. Amino acids: CASNPPGQGDTGELFF.

This clonotype came up many times. This sequence joins TRBV7-2 and TRBJ1-2, with D possibly being TRBD1 (5 bases). Deletions cut 5 bases from V and 4 bases from J, with 8 bases between. The CDR3 covers 12 residues. Germline V gene sequence: CDR1 SGHTA, CDR2 FQGNSA. CDR3 nucleotides: TGTGCCAGCAGCGCAGACAGCTATGGCTACACCTTC. Amino acid sequence: CASSADSYGYTF. Complete variable domain (other parts from reference TRBV7-2 and TRBJ1-2): GAGVSQSPSNKVTEKGKDVELRCDPISGHTALYWYRQSLGQGLEFLIYFQGNSAPDKSGLPSDRFSAERTGGSVSTLTIQRTQQEDSAVYLCASSADSYGYTFGSGTRLTVV.

This chain joins TRBV7-8 and TRBJ2-1; D is unresolved. This CDR3 region has 16 residues. V was trimmed by 7 bases and J by 4 bases, leaving 20 bases between them. In germline, CDR1 is SGHVS, CDR2 FQNEAQ. CDR3 loop: CASTQPRWSRYNEQFF. The CDR3 bases are TGTGCCAGCACCCAACCACGCTGGAGCCGATACAATGAGCAGTTCTTC.

V gene TRBV25-1 combines with J gene TRBJ1-2, with 10 bases fitting TRBD1. The germline CDR1 and CDR2 sequences are MGHDK and SYGVNS. The CDR3 loop spans 17 amino acids. Trimming cost V 8 bases and J 8 bases; bases outside gene matches: 20. The CDR3 region is CASLPSAGQGLSRGYTF. CDR3 bases: TGTGCCAGCCTACCCTCGGCGGGACAGGGGTTGTCTCGGGGCTACACCTTC.

This clonotype has ten or more counts. The chain couples TRBV6-1 to TRBJ2-1; D not certain. The CDR3 spans 13 residues. Germline lookup yields CDR1 MNHNS and CDR2 SASEGT. V was shortened by 3 bases and J by 9 bases, with 12 bases between the two germline ends. CDR3 sequence reads: CASSDRPPGEQFF. The CDR3 DNA follows: TGTGCCAGCAGTGACCGACCCCCAGGTGAGCAGTTCTTC.